Below are 9 T cell receptor beta chains sequenced from a single sample in a study of T-cell reconstitution after alpha-beta-depleted transplantation in children. It was with unique molecular identifiers that the TCRbeta library was prepared. TCRdb analysed the PCR reads with MiXCR anew, one entry per CDR3 protein. In the table there are roughly 45,000 distinct CDR3 sequences, nearly 9.5% of which are singletons. The sample was PBMCs, mostly from graft donor cells, taken 60 days after TCRalphabeta/CD19-depleted stem cell transplant. These receptors came from a male patient aged 2 to 10 who had a stem cell transplant for chronic granulomatous disease, so the T cells may come from the graft donor.

The J gene is TRBJ2-7, the V gene TRBV12-3 or TRBV12-4; 8 nucleotides match TRBD1. CDR3 length: 15 amino acids. With 6 bases clipped from V and 5 bases from J, the junction kept 12 bases outside the gene matches. The CDR3 region has the DNA TGTGCCAGCAGCTCTAGTCAGGGGGCTTTAAACGAGCAGTACTTC. It translates to CASSSSQGALNEQYF.

The rearrangement uses TRBV20-1 and TRBJ2-5, with 10 bases identical to TRBD2. Germline V gene data show CDR1 as DFQATT and CDR2 as SNEGSKA (reference sequence). Unmatched junction bases numbered 4, after V lost 1 base and J lost 5 bases. The CDR3 has 14 residues. The DNA of the CDR3 is TGCAGTGCTAGAGGGTATAGCGGGAGGGAGACCCAGTACTTC. Translation: CSARGYSGRETQYF.

The chain links TRBV21-1 to TRBJ1-5; TRBD1 is the table's D call and was not checked against the DNA. TRBV21-1 is recorded as a pseudogene. The CDR3 spans 12 residues. DNA for the CDR3: TGTGCCAGAGGGGGGAGCAATCAGCCCCAGCATTTT. This encodes CARGGSNQPQHF.

The chain joins TRBV28 to TRBJ1-4; perhaps TRBD1 as D (6 bases). The CDR3 contains 14 residues. V was shortened by 5 bases and J by 5 bases, with 12 bases between the two germline ends. Per germline, CDR1 MDHEN and CDR2 SYDVKM. The CDR3: CASSKTGRNEKLFF. DNA of the CDR3: TGTGCCAGCAGTAAAACAGGGAGAAATGAAAAACTGTTTTTT.

The gene calls are TRBV15 and TRBJ2-7; 16 bases line up with TRBD2. The CDR3 length is 17 residues. Germline CDR1 reads LNHNV; CDR2 reads YYDKDF (reference sequence). The V and J ends lost 1 base and 6 bases, in that order; junction bases with no gene match: 6. The CDR3 reads CATSRAGTSGRAGEQYF. The CDR3 region has the DNA TGTGCCACCAGCAGAGCAGGGACTAGCGGGAGGGCCGGCGAGCAGTACTTC.

This clonotype was found many times. V is TRBV4-1 and J is TRBJ2-2, with D unclear. This CDR3 comprises 15 residues. Germline V gene sequence: CDR1 MGHRA, CDR2 YSYEKL. The V end lost 0 bases, the J end lost 6 bases, and 11 bases lay between the germline ends. Here the CDR3 DNA reads TGCGCCAGCAGCCAAGATTATGCAGGAGCCGGGGAGCTGTTTTTT. It encodes CASSQDYAGAGELFF.

There are many counts of this clonotype. V gene TRBV29-1 combines with J gene TRBJ2-3; possible D gene TRBD1, 6 bases. Trimming stripped 4 bases from V and 2 bases from J, with 16 bases between. The CDR3 is 15 amino acids. From germline, CDR1 is SQVTM and CDR2 ANQGSEA. The CDR3 reads CSVARGQKDTDTQYF. The CDR3 DNA reads as TGCAGCGTTGCCAGAGGACAGAAGGACACAGATACGCAGTATTTT.

This clonotype was detected only a few times. The rearrangement links TRBV2 to TRBJ2-1, with 7 nucleotides matching TRBD1. CDR1 and CDR2 (germline): SNHLY, FYNNEI. With V trimmed by 7 bases and J by 2 bases, 11 bases remained unmatched. There are 16 residues in the CDR3. CDR3 DNA: TGTGCCAGCAAAAATGTAGGGACAGCCACCTACAATGAGCAGTTCTTC. As protein: CASKNVGTATYNEQFF.

Many counts were recorded for this clonotype. The chain carries TRBV28 and TRBJ1-1; 9 bases map to TRBD1. Germline CDR1 MDHEN, CDR2 SYDVKM. CDR3 size: 17 residues. With 6 bases clipped from V and 3 bases from J, the junction kept 14 bases outside the gene matches. The CDR3 reads CASRRDRDLHEDTEAFF. In DNA, the CDR3 is TGTGCCAGCAGGAGGGACAGGGATCTTCATGAGGACACTGAAGCTTTCTTT.